Following are 4 T cell receptor beta chains from one sample sequenced in a study of T-cell memory formation after mild COVID-19. TCRdb ran MiXCR on the 5' RACE reads and lists one entry per CDR3 protein. The table lists approximately 300,000 distinct CDR3 sequences, less than 20% of them singletons. The sample taken for sequencing was PBMCs or a T cell subset sorted from them (not recorded which). The receptors come from a man between 18 and 29 years old who had mild COVID-19 (a few samples of this study predate the infection). Cell type and time point are not known.

This clonotype was seen a handful of times. The chain employs TRBV7-6 and TRBJ2-2; D is undetermined. This CDR3 has 13 residues. Deletions cut 2 bases from V and 7 bases from J, with 8 bases between. The germline V gene encodes CDR1 SGHVS and CDR2 FNYEAQ. The CDR3 nucleotides read TGTGCCAGCAGCTTATTCGGCGACGGGGAGCTGTTTTTT. Protein product: CASSLFGDGELFF.

The chain is built from TRBV24-1 and TRBJ1-5; the match to TRBD1 covers 9 bases. The CDR3 is 14 residues long. The germline V gene has CDR1 KGHDR and CDR2 SFDVKD. Trimming at V came to 12 bases and at J to 2 bases, leaving 7 bases not matched to a gene. For the CDR3, the DNA is TGTGCCGCCTCGGACAGGGGTGGCAATCAGCCCCAGCATTTT. It is translated as CAASDRGGNQPQHF.

The chain combines TRBV5-1 with TRBJ1-4, with 8 bases that match TRBD1. V lost 2 bases and J lost 5; bases outside the gene matches: 8. This CDR3 has 16 residues. Germline-derived CDR1 and CDR2 are SGHRS and YFSETQ. The CDR3 DNA follows: TGCGCCAGCAGCTTCGGACAGGGAAGGGCAAATGAAAAACTGTTTTTT. It yields the protein CASSFGQGRANEKLFF.

This chain connects TRBV5-1 to TRBJ1-1; tentative D call: TRBD1 (5 bases). Between the trimmed V and J ends, which lost 3 bases and 6 bases, there was a span of 15 bases. CDR1 and CDR2 (germline): SGHRS, YFSETQ. The CDR3 is made up of 14 amino acids. CDR3 sequence reads: CASSSSGGGPEAFF. The DNA of the CDR3 is TGCGCCAGCAGCTCTAGTGGGGGAGGCCCTGAAGCTTTCTTT.